Each of the 13 T cell receptor beta chains below was sequenced from the same sample in a study of early T cells in non-severe SARS-CoV-2 infection. One entry per CDR3 protein results from TCRdb running MiXCR on the 5' RACE reads. The table shows approximately 81,000 distinct CDR3 sequences, with over 10% occurring only once. The source material was whole blood. The origin of the receptors is an adult who was a healthcare worker with PCR-confirmed SARS-CoV-2 infection or an uninfected control (not recorded which).

Here the CDR3 DNA reads TGTGCCAGCAGTTTAATAACTAGTGGCTATGAGCAGTTCTTC. It encodes CASSLITSGYEQFF. The rearrangement joins TRBV27 to TRBJ2-1; perhaps TRBD2 as D (5 bases). Germline values: CDR1 MNHEY, CDR2 SMNVEV (reference sequence). The CDR3 has 14 residues. The germline V and J ends were trimmed by 2 bases and 8 bases, with 13 bases remaining between them.

This clonotype was counted at least ten times. The chain links TRBV29-1 to TRBJ2-1; D is perhaps TRBD2 (6 bases). The CDR3 has 17 amino acids. Trimming removed 3 bases from V and 0 bases from J, with 18 bases in between. Germline V gene sequence: CDR1 SQVTM, CDR2 ANQGSEA. The chain's CDR3 is CSVDPLKAGGSYNEQFF. The CDR3 coding sequence is TGCAGCGTTGACCCTCTTAAGGCCGGGGGCTCCTACAATGAGCAGTTCTTC.

The rearrangement links TRBV29-1 to TRBJ1-3; TRBD1 might be the D (5 bases). This CDR3 spans 14 amino acids. Germline assignment: CDR1 SQVTM and CDR2 ANQGSEA. Trimming removed 4 bases from V and 0 bases from J, with 10 bases in between. In nucleotides, the CDR3 is TGCAGCGTTGTTGGGGGAAGCTCTGGAAACACCATATATTTT. Translation gives CSVVGGSSGNTIYF. Full variable domain (missing parts from reference TRBV29-1 and TRBJ1-3): SAVISQKPSRDICQRGTSLTIQCQVDSQVTMMFWYRQQPGQSLTLIATANQGSEATYESGFVIDKFPISRPNLTFSTLTVSNMSPEDSSIYLCSVVGGSSGNTIYFGEGSWLTVV.

This rearrangement joins TRBV5-1 to TRBJ2-3, with D possibly being TRBD1 or TRBD2 (5 bases each). V lost 0 bases, J lost 9 bases, and 14 bases lay in between. Germline lookup yields CDR1 SGHRS and CDR2 YFSETQ. CDR3 size: 14 residues. CDR3: CASSLDRLGDTQYF. Here the CDR3 DNA reads TGCGCCAGCAGCTTGGATCGTCTTGGGGACACGCAGTATTTT.

This clonotype was seen ten or more times. The J gene is TRBJ1-5, the V gene TRBV7-8, with D unclear. The CDR3 length is 14 residues. V was trimmed by 1 base and J by 9 bases, leaving 13 bases between them. Germline assignment: CDR1 SGHVS and CDR2 FQNEAQ. The CDR3 loop is CASSLGTPWGPQHF. The CDR3 DNA reads as TGTGCCAGCAGCTTAGGCACACCCTGGGGGCCCCAGCATTTT.

The gene calls are TRBV30 and TRBJ2-1, with D unresolved. With 5 bases removed from V and 2 bases from J, the gap between germline ends came to 7 bases. This CDR3 has 12 residues. From germline, CDR1 is GTSNPN and CDR2 SVGIG (reference sequence). In nucleotides, the CDR3 is TGTGCCTGGGGCTTTACCTACAATGAGCAGTTCTTC. Its translation: CAWGFTYNEQFF.

The V call is TRBV18, the J call TRBJ2-7, with TRBD2 matching over 7 bases. Looked up from germline, CDR1 is KGHSH and CDR2 is LQKENI. The CDR3 consists of 16 residues. The trim removed 3 bases at V and 6 bases at J, leaving 14 bases unmatched. The DNA of the CDR3 is TGTGCCAGCTCACCGACCACCGGGACTACCTTCACCGAGCAGTACTTC. The encoded protein is CASSPTTGTTFTEQYF.

The chain has TRBV7-9 and TRBJ2-5, with a weak D call TRBD2 (5 bases). There are 15 residues in the CDR3. Germline loops: CDR1 SEHNR, CDR2 FQNEAQ (reference sequence). V lost 5 bases and J 5 bases, leaving 18 bases between the germline ends. CDR3 DNA: TGTGCCAGCAGCCCACCTGAGGGATGGCGGGAGACCCAGTACTTC. Residues: CASSPPEGWRETQYF.

The chain is built from TRBV4-1 and TRBJ2-5; D may match TRBD1 or TRBD2 (5 bases each). This CDR3 comprises 16 residues. Germline CDR1 is MGHRA and CDR2 is YSYEKL. V gave up 0 bases and J gave up 3 bases, with 14 bases separating them. CDR3 sequence (DNA): TGCGCCAGCAGCCAAGATCTAGGGGCGAGGGAAGAGACCCAGTACTTC. As protein: CASSQDLGAREETQYF.

This chain uses TRBV5-1 with TRBJ2-7; possibly TRBD2 for D (5 bases). The V gene's germline CDR1 is SGHRS and CDR2 YFSETQ. There are 14 residues in the CDR3. Trimming shortened V by 4 bases and J by 1 base, and 12 bases separated the two germline ends. The CDR3: CASSPPRGSYEQYF. CDR3 bases: TGCGCCAGCAGCCCCCCACGGGGTTCCTACGAGCAGTACTTC.

This clonotype was picked up one time. Germline is not matched at one junction end, which may reflect a read error. The chain links TRBV2 to TRBJ2-7; no reliable D call. This CDR3 is built from 12 residues. The germline gives CDR1 SNHLY, CDR2 FYNNEI. DNA for the CDR3: TGTGCCAGCAGTGAAGCACGAACCCTTGGGGACTTC. It translates to CASSEARTLGDF.

The table lists this clonotype with a few counts. The V gene is TRBV12-3 or TRBV12-4, the J gene TRBJ2-3; D unresolved. The CDR3 covers 14 residues. V gave up 3 bases and J gave up 1 base, with 8 bases separating them. This chain's CDR3 is CASSFLGGTDTQYF. CDR3 sequence (DNA): TGTGCCAGCAGTTTTTTAGGCGGCACAGATACGCAGTATTTT.

A few counts support this clonotype. This rearrangement joins TRBV20-1 to TRBJ1-5, with unresolved D. CDR1 is DFQATT and CDR2 is SNEGSKA in the germline V gene (reference sequence). This CDR3 has 13 amino acids. V was trimmed by 3 bases and J by 2 bases, leaving 8 bases between them. The CDR3 loop is CSASRQRNQPQHF. DNA for the CDR3: TGCAGTGCTAGCCGTCAACGCAATCAGCCCCAGCATTTT.